The 24 T cell receptor beta chains below come from one sample, sequenced in a study of vaccination and CD4 T cells after COVID-19. With the Oncomine TCR Beta short-read assay, DNA from cultured CD4+ T cells was sequenced. TCRdb used MiXCR to reprocess the PCR reads, holding one entry per CDR3 protein. The sample shows some 4,700 distinct CDR3 sequences, approximately 48% of them seen only once. No antigen has been assigned to these receptors. As to treatment: roughly ten-day PBMC culture with coronavirus spike peptide pools or control peptides (ViraFEST assay). The sequencing input was CD4+ T cells from blood, cultured in vitro. Receptors originate from a human donor who had recovered from COVID-19.

This clonotype was picked up a small number of times. The chain joins TRBV20-1 to TRBJ2-7, with unresolved D. Trimming took off 3 bases at V and 0 bases at J, with 12 bases between the two ends. This CDR3 region has 14 residues. Germline V gene data show CDR1 as DFQATT and CDR2 as SNEGSKA (reference sequence). The CDR3 loop reads CSASSRYSSYEQYF. The DNA of the CDR3 is TGCAGTGCTAGCTCAAGATACAGCTCCTACGAGCAGTACTTC.

This clonotype was observed a few times. The rearrangement uses TRBV6-1 and TRBJ1-6, with 10 bases fitting TRBD1. Trimming took 5 bases from V and 7 from J; bases not matched to a gene: 2. Germline lookup yields CDR1 MNHNS and CDR2 SASEGT. The CDR3 is 14 residues long. The CDR3 region has the DNA TGTGCCAGCAGTCGGACAGGGGGGAATTCACCCCTCCACTTT. Amino acids: CASSRTGGNSPLHF.

There are a few counts of this clonotype. V usage is TRBV5-1 and J usage is TRBJ1-1; D is uncertain. Germline loops: CDR1 SGHRS, CDR2 YFSETQ. The length of the CDR3 is 15 residues. The V gene lost 0 bases and the J gene lost 5 bases, with 14 bases spanning the gap. This CDR3 is CASSLEGSRSTEAFF. CDR3 sequence (DNA): TGCGCCAGCAGCTTGGAGGGCTCGAGGAGTACTGAAGCTTTCTTT.

V is TRBV9 and J is TRBJ1-2, with a tentative D call TRBD1 (6 bases). The CDR3 runs to 14 residues. Germline-derived CDR1 and CDR2 are SGDLS and YYNGEE. The germline V and J ends were trimmed by 4 bases and 3 bases, with 13 bases remaining between them. CDR3 sequence: CASSMPTGDYGYTF. The CDR3 bases are TGTGCCAGCAGCATGCCGACAGGAGACTATGGCTACACCTTC. Full variable domain (outside the CDR3, taken from reference TRBV9 and TRBJ1-2): DSGVTQTPKHLITATGQRVTLRCSPRSGDLSVYWYQQSLDQGLQFLIQYYNGEERAKGNILERFSAQQFPDLHSELNLSSLELGDSALYFCASSMPTGDYGYTFGSGTRLTVV.

The J gene is TRBJ2-1, the V gene TRBV18; weak D call: TRBD1 (5 bases). This CDR3 comprises 13 residues. V was pared by 6 bases and J by 10 bases, with 16 bases between. The germline CDR1 and CDR2 sequences are KGHSH and LQKENI. The CDR3 is CASSLSDSREQFF. The CDR3, as DNA: TGTGCCAGCTCCCTATCCGACAGCCGCGAGCAGTTCTTC.

The V gene is TRBV20-1, the J gene TRBJ1-1; D is unresolved. This CDR3 is built from 17 residues. Trimming left V 1 base short and J 1 base short, with 19 bases between. The germline gives CDR1 DFQATT, CDR2 SNEGSKA (reference sequence). The CDR3 loop is CSARARAGGPANTEAFF. DNA of the CDR3: TGCAGTGCTAGAGCGAGGGCAGGTGGGCCCGCGAACACTGAAGCTTTCTTT.

The table lists this clonotype with a few counts. CDR3 in amino acids: CASSLATDSTDTQYF. CDR3 coding DNA: TGCGCCAGCAGCTTGGCTACGGACAGCACAGATACGCAGTATTTT. This chain uses TRBV5-1 with TRBJ2-3; D remains ambiguous. The germline gives CDR1 SGHRS, CDR2 YFSETQ. The ends were cut back, 0 bases at V and 0 bases at J, with 8 bases in the middle. The CDR3 is 15 amino acids. The variable domain in full, completed from reference TRBV5-1 and TRBJ2-3, reads KAGVTQTPRYLIKTRGQQVTLSCSPISGHRSVSWYQQTPGQGLQFLFEYFSETQRNKGNFPGRFSGRQFSNSRSEMNVSTLELGDSALYLCASSLATDSTDTQYFGPGTRLTVL.

The gene calls are TRBV20-1 and TRBJ2-7; TRBD1 might be the D (6 bases). The germline CDR1 and CDR2 sequences are DFQATT and SNEGSKA (reference sequence). The CDR3 is 14 amino acids. The V end lost 1 base, the J end lost 7 bases, and 17 bases lay between the germline ends. The CDR3 sequence is CSARVLGALEEQYF. The CDR3 DNA reads TGCAGTGCTAGAGTTCTGGGGGCCCTTGAAGAGCAGTACTTC.

The sample holds a few counts of this clonotype. This chain uses TRBV21-1 with TRBJ2-2; TRBD1, as called in the table, went unchecked against the DNA. TRBV21-1 represents a pseudogene. CDR3 length equals 16 residues. CDR3 region: CASSNQVGTGFGELFF. CDR3 nucleotides: TGTGCCAGCAGCAACCAGGTGGGGACAGGATTCGGGGAGCTGTTTTTT.

The chain links TRBV20-1 to TRBJ2-3; D is perhaps TRBD1 (7 bases). With 3 bases removed from V and 0 bases from J, the gap between germline ends came to 13 bases. Germline V gene data show CDR1 as DFQATT and CDR2 as SNEGSKA (reference sequence). CDR3 length equals 15 residues. In DNA, the CDR3 is TGCAGTGCTAGGGGACAGCGGGCTAGCACAGATACGCAGTATTTT. Its protein product is CSARGQRASTDTQYF.

A few counts support this clonotype. The rearrangement links TRBV20-1 to TRBJ1-2; D is perhaps TRBD1 (5 bases). Trimming removed 5 bases from V and 4 bases from J, with 14 bases in between. This CDR3 comprises 13 residues. Germline CDR1 is DFQATT and CDR2 is SNEGSKA (reference sequence). The CDR3 sequence is CSALRTGIYGYTF. The CDR3 bases are TGCAGTGCTCTCAGAACAGGCATCTATGGCTACACCTTC.

The V gene is TRBV7-3, the J gene TRBJ2-1, with 13 bases lining up with TRBD2. V dropped 9 bases and J dropped 8; count of bases not matched to a gene: 7. The germline CDR1 and CDR2 sequences are SGHTA and FQGTGA. The CDR3 consists of 14 residues. In DNA form, the CDR3 reads TGTGCCAGTAAACTAGCGGGAGGGCACCATGAGCAGTTCTTC. Protein sequence: CASKLAGGHHEQFF.

The rearrangement joins TRBV7-2 to TRBJ2-7; 7 nucleotides agree with TRBD1. The CDR3 runs to 15 residues. Trimming at V came to 1 base and at J to 7 bases, leaving 10 bases not matched to a gene. Germline CDR1 and CDR2: SGHTA and FQGNSA. The CDR3 DNA follows: TGTGCCAGCAGCTTAGAGTCGACAGGGAGTAGAGAGCAGTACTTC. Translating it yields CASSLESTGSREQYF.

This clonotype is labeled large. The CDR3 DNA is TGTGCCAGCAGCTTAGATTCAGGACAGGGCTACGAGCAGTACTTC. This encodes CASSLDSGQGYEQYF. This chain links TRBV11-2 with TRBJ2-7, with 8 bases that match TRBD1. This CDR3 has 15 residues. Trimming took 0 bases from V and 3 from J; bases not matched to a gene: 4. The germline V gene has CDR1 SGHAT and CDR2 FQNNGV.

This clonotype was found a few times. This chain joins TRBV7-3 and TRBJ2-3; D gene ambiguous. Trimming pared 1 base from V and 4 bases from J, leaving 9 bases between. Germline V lookup: CDR1 SGHTA, CDR2 FQGTGA. This CDR3 comprises 14 residues. The CDR3 nucleotides read TGTGCCAGCAGCTTAAATGGGCCTCCAGATACGCAGTATTTT. Amino acid sequence: CASSLNGPPDTQYF. The full variable domain, its missing parts supplied by reference TRBV7-3 and TRBJ2-3, is GAGVSQTPSNKVTEKGKYVELRCDPISGHTALYWYRQSLGQGPEFLIYFQGTGAADDSGLPNDRFFAVRPEGSVSTLKIQRTERGDSAVYLCASSLNGPPDTQYFGPGTRLTVL.

The rearrangement uses TRBV15 and TRBJ2-7; D tentatively reads TRBD1 or TRBD2 (5 bases each). The CDR3 is 15 amino acids. CDR1 is LNHNV, CDR2 YYDKDF, per germline (reference sequence). Trimming removed 7 bases from V and 6 bases from J, with 22 bases in between. CDR3 loop: CATTGEGTPGAEQYF. CDR3 DNA sequence: TGTGCCACCACTGGGGAAGGGACCCCCGGCGCCGAGCAGTACTTC.

A few counts support this clonotype. V and J are TRBV20-1 and TRBJ2-3; D gene uncertain. Germline CDR1 DFQATT, CDR2 SNEGSKA (reference sequence). Deletions cut 3 bases from V and 2 bases from J, with 6 bases between. The CDR3 sequence is 12 residues long. CDR3 nucleotides: TGCAGTGCTAGCACCCCCACAGATACGCAGTATTTT. Translated, it gives CSASTPTDTQYF.

J is TRBJ2-7 and V is TRBV12-2; TRBD1 is the table's D call and was not checked against the DNA. TRBV12-2 is noted as a pseudogene. The CDR3 runs to 15 residues. CDR3 nucleotides: TGTGCAAGTCGCTTAATAGTACAGGGCTGCTACGAGCAGTACTTC. It specifies CASRLIVQGCYEQYF.

In this sample, this clonotype turned up a few times. This rearrangement joins TRBV20-1 to TRBJ1-1; D call uncertain. Germline V gene sequence: CDR1 DFQATT, CDR2 SNEGSKA (reference sequence). There are 13 residues in the CDR3. The V gene lost 0 bases and the J gene lost 0 bases, with 5 bases spanning the gap. CDR3 nucleotide sequence: TGCAGTGCTAGAGAATCTGTGAACACTGAAGCTTTCTTT. It translates to CSARESVNTEAFF.

This clonotype has more than one count but fewer than ten. The CDR3 DNA reads TGTGCCAGCACTAATCCGGGGGCGTTAAGGAAGTTCTTC. Translated, it gives CASTNPGALRKFF. The J gene is TRBJ2-1, the V gene TRBV6-1; D might be TRBD1 or TRBD2, each matching 6 bases. Looked up from germline, CDR1 is MNHNS and CDR2 is SASEGT. V gave up 7 bases and J gave up 14 bases, with 21 bases separating them. The CDR3 runs 13 residues.

This clonotype appeared a few times. The chain joins TRBV20-1 to TRBJ2-7; D gene ambiguous. Between the trimmed V and J ends, which lost 3 bases and 5 bases, there was a span of 11 bases. The CDR3 has 12 amino acids. The V gene's germline CDR1 is DFQATT and CDR2 SNEGSKA (reference sequence). The CDR3 region has the DNA TGCAGTGCTAGTTCGTATCTCCACGAGCAGTACTTC. Its protein is CSASSYLHEQYF.

CDR3 DNA sequence: TGTGCCACCAGTGATTTGAGCCTTGGCACAGATACGCAGTATTTT. Translated, it gives CATSDLSLGTDTQYF. V usage is TRBV24-1 and J usage is TRBJ2-3; D is undetermined. Trimming shortened V by 0 bases and J by 1 base, and 7 bases separated the two germline ends. Germline-derived CDR1 and CDR2 are KGHDR and SFDVKD. This CDR3 spans 15 amino acids.

The chain joins TRBV20-1 to TRBJ2-5, with 7 bases aligning to TRBD1. From germline, CDR1 is DFQATT and CDR2 SNEGSKA (reference sequence). V shed 1 base and J 5 bases; nucleotides not matched to a gene: 7. The CDR3 extends over 14 amino acids. The CDR3 nucleotides read TGCAGTGCTAGAGTAGAGGGGGCAACGGAGACCCAGTACTTC. Translating it yields CSARVEGATETQYF.

This clonotype was observed a handful of times. This sequence joins TRBV7-9 and TRBJ1-2, with TRBD1 matching 8 bases. The V gene's germline CDR1 is SEHNR and CDR2 FQNEAQ (reference sequence). The CDR3 runs 14 residues. V gave up 5 bases and J gave up 6 bases; unmatched junction bases: 8. CDR3 loop: CASSPPGQANGYTF. As DNA, the CDR3 is TGTGCCAGCAGCCCGCCGGGACAGGCGAATGGCTACACCTTC.